This T cell receptor (beta chain) came from a study of identical twins. Whole-study results and caveats: Analyses of zero insertions could, in part, be confounded by invariant MAIT and iNKT cells.

The junction had 3 bases not matched to a gene; V was cut back by 1 base and J by 4 bases. Germline CDR1 and CDR2: DFQATT and SNEGSKA (reference sequence). The CDR3 has 13 residues. TCRdb used MiXCR to reprocess the 5' RACE reads, holding one entry per CDR3 protein. This table holds about 200,000 distinct CDR3 sequences, more than 6.5% found once. Comment on this clonotype: Its antigen is unidentified.

The same data also contributed to another study, on yellow fever vaccine responses in identical twins.

The material sequenced was memory (CD45RO+) T cells sorted from blood. This TCR derives from a woman under 30 in good health. V usage is TRBV20-1 and J usage is TRBJ1-2; 7 bases map to TRBD1. CDR3 nucleotides: TGCAGTGCTAGAGGGGGACAGACCTATGGCTACACCTTC. This sequence encodes CSARGGQTYGYTF.